The present T cell receptor (beta chain) was sequenced within a study of a mutant IDH1 vaccine in newly diagnosed glioma. In the study overall: Patients got their first vaccination 4-6 weeks after radiotherapy alone, or with temozolomide cycles. Sex among treated patients split about 60% male, about 40% female; mean age was roughly 40 years. Visit V13 took place at week 47, and visit V12 happened at week 35.

Details on this clone: As yet, its antigen is unknown.

Time point reported: week 35, safety follow-up. A 20-mer mutant IDH1 peptide at 300 ug was injected subcutaneously with topical imiquimod. Astrocytomas found in donors were new, WHO grade 3 or 4, IDH1-mutant and ATRX-lost. Method: immunoSEQ multiplex PCR; TCRdb's copy keeps in-frame clones and lacks some. This repertoire shows 35,000 to 45,000 clones, roughly 84% found once; its top ten account for 4% to 5.5%. Trimming pared 2 bases from V and 5 bases from J, leaving 10 bases between. This CDR3 contains 13 residues. CDR1 and CDR2 (germline): WNHNN, SYGVQD (reference sequence). This TCR was recovered from a woman in her forties or fifties with glioma. This sequence joins TRBV10-1 and TRBJ2-7, with D unclear. The sample was PBMCs, taken from a glioma patient whose treatment included an IDH1 peptide vaccine. The DNA of the CDR3 is TGCGCCAGCAGTGAGGACGGCTCAAACGAGCAGTACTTC. It yields the protein CASSEDGSNEQYF.